This record looks at one T cell receptor beta chain sequence and its context. The antigen remains unidentified. The germline gene is not matched at one end of the junction; a read error may be the cause. The CDR3 sequence is 15 residues long. Germline V gene data show CDR1 as SSHAT and CDR2 as FNYEAQ (reference sequence). The entry originates in a study of human T cells and chemical hapten exposure. About the study: Patients additionally received therapeutic doses of diphenylcyclopropenone on the scalp once a week, and this continued throughout the approximately 22-week study. Variability of per-sample TCR yields stemmed mainly from small differences in pooled library volume. General observations from the study: A positive correlation with patch test score was shown by PT1 expanded TCR counts. Given that the donors had alopecia, their immune response may differ from that seen in healthy people.

Each CDR3 protein gets one entry after TCRdb re-called the RACE reads with MiXCR. The sample lists tens of thousands of distinct CDR3 sequences, 9.6% seen once, with approximately 3.9% in the top ten. The time point: pre-sensitization, week 0. Treatment indicated: therapeutic diphenylcyclopropenone sensitization with weekly scalp DPC. The receptor comes from a woman aged 40 to 49 with alopecia areata. Some clones in this sample may be carry-over from other donors' samples. The sample here was whole blood, taken in connection with sensitization to the hapten diphenylcyclopropenone (DPC). The chain carries TRBV7-7 and TRBJ2-7; D possibly corresponds to TRBD1 (7 bases). The CDR3 coding sequence is TGTGCTAGCAGCATCGGGGCAGGGGGGACCTACGAGCAGTACTTC. It specifies CASSIGAGGTYEQYF. The whole variable domain, remainder taken from reference TRBV7-7 and TRBJ2-7, is GAGVSQSPRYKVTKRGQDVTLRCDPISSHATLYWYQQALGQGPEFLTYFNYEAQPDKSGLPSDRFSAERPEGSISTLTIQRTEQRDSAMYRCASSIGAGGTYEQYFGPGTRLTVT.